The next 19 T cell receptor beta chains were all read from a single sample in a study of cytomegalovirus exposure and HLA in healthy donors (dated by TCRdb to about 2017). The library was generated by the immunoSEQ multiplex PCR assay. The multiplex PCR relied on a mix of 60 forward primers for TCR Vbeta segments and 13 reverse primers for TCR Jbeta segments. TCRdb re-hosts the immuneACCESS table, in-frame sequences only. Its copies lack some clones; in the studies checked, an unresolved V gene accounts for under half of them, and the cause for the rest is not known. The sample has a few hundred thousand clones on record, 80% to 90% of them singletons. 2.9% of the sample comes from the top ten. Sequencing used PBMCs. The receptor source for this set is a man aged 25-45 years in good health and CMV-seronegative.

This chain links TRBV28 with TRBJ2-1; 12 bases are shared with TRBD2. The CDR3 spans 18 residues. Germline V lookup: CDR1 MDHEN, CDR2 SYDVKM. Germline trimming cut 5 bases from V and 5 bases from J; bases unmatched to any gene: 13. This chain's CDR3 is CASSLAGLAGSRNNEQFF. The CDR3 DNA reads as TGTGCCAGCAGTCTAGCGGGACTAGCGGGCTCAAGAAACAATGAGCAGTTCTTC.

Regarding this clone: Without the conserved terminal phenylalanine or tryptophan, this CDR3 likely stems from a read error. The chain combines TRBV28 with TRBJ2-7; 8 bases are shared with TRBD1. Germline lookup yields CDR1 MDHEN and CDR2 SYDVKM. The CDR3 is made up of 14 amino acids. V was pared by 8 bases and J by 2 bases, with 8 bases of the junction left unmatched. CDR3 in amino acids: CASSQGAIPYEQYL. In nucleotides, the CDR3 is TGTGCCAGCTCCCAGGGGGCGATTCCCTACGAGCAGTACCTC.

The rearrangement uses TRBV11-2 and TRBJ1-3; D unresolved. This CDR3 contains 13 residues. Per the germline V gene, CDR1 is SGHAT and CDR2 is FQNNGV. The V end lost 5 bases, the J end lost 1 base, and 6 bases lay between the germline ends. In DNA, the CDR3 is TGTGCCAGCAGCCCCAAATCTGGAAACACCATATATTTT. Translated: CASSPKSGNTIYF.

Here the CDR3 reads CASSFAGTGQETQYF. CDR3 in DNA: TGTGCCAGCAGCTTTGCCGGGACAGGCCAAGAGACCCAGTACTTC. V gene TRBV11-1 combines with J gene TRBJ2-5; 8 nucleotides line up with TRBD1. The trim removed 3 bases at V and 1 base at J, leaving 4 bases unmatched. This CDR3 region has 15 residues. Germline CDR1 SGHAT, CDR2 FQDESV (reference sequence).

This clone has a single count. This rearrangement joins TRBV25-1 to TRBJ2-7; tentative D call: TRBD1 (6 bases). The V end lost 7 bases, the J end lost 0 bases, and 10 bases lay between the germline ends. CDR3 length: 13 amino acids. Germline V gives CDR1 MGHDK, CDR2 SYGVNS. This CDR3 reads CASTTGPSYEQYF. The CDR3 DNA is TGTGCCAGCACAACAGGGCCCTCCTACGAGCAGTACTTC.

A remark on this clone: Distinct nucleotide sequences in the sample also encode this CDR3. DNA for the CDR3: TGCGCCAGCAGCCTGGACAGGGGCAATGAGCAGTTCTTC. It specifies CASSLDRGNEQFF. The rearrangement links TRBV5-1 to TRBJ2-1; TRBD1 matches 9 bases. After removal of 4 bases from V and 6 bases from J, the junction contained 2 bases not matched to a gene. CDR3 length: 13 residues. Germline V gene data show CDR1 as SGHRS and CDR2 as YFSETQ.

This clone has only a few counts. This chain joins TRBV19 and TRBJ1-4; D is possibly TRBD1 (6 bases). Germline CDR1 and CDR2: LNHDA and SQIVND (reference sequence). Deletions cut 11 bases from V and 2 bases from J, with 18 bases between. This CDR3 region has 15 residues. CDR3 in DNA: TGTGCCTCCAAAAACTTCCAGGGGACTAATGAAAAACTGTTTTTT. Its protein product is CASKNFQGTNEKLFF.

In this sample, this clone turned up once. The chain couples TRBV15 to TRBJ2-1; 12 bases are shared with TRBD2. Germline V gives CDR1 LNHNV, CDR2 YYDKDF (reference sequence). The length of the CDR3 is 19 residues. Germline trimming cut 5 bases from V and 2 bases from J; bases unmatched to any gene: 13. This CDR3 is CATSPTQTSGGPPYNEQFF. CDR3 coding DNA: TGTGCCACCAGCCCGACCCAGACTAGCGGGGGACCCCCCTACAATGAGCAGTTCTTC.

The rearrangement uses TRBV9 and TRBJ2-3; 11 bases are shared with TRBD2. V trimming: 2 bases; J trimming: 2 bases; junction bases outside the gene matches: 7. Germline V lookup: CDR1 SGDLS, CDR2 YYNGEE. This CDR3 comprises 17 residues. The CDR3 here is CASSVSLAGGNTDTQYF. In DNA form, the CDR3 reads TGTGCCAGCAGCGTGTCCTTAGCGGGGGGGAACACAGATACGCAGTATTTT.

The chain employs TRBV7-9 and TRBJ2-2, with D possibly TRBD2 on 5 matching bases. The CDR3 covers 13 residues. The V end was cut by 1 base, the J end by 10 bases, with 10 bases between. Germline V gives CDR1 SEHNR, CDR2 FQNEAQ (reference sequence). CDR3 in DNA: TGTGCCAGCAGCTTAGAATCGGGGTTGGAGCTGTTTTTT. It translates to CASSLESGLELFF.

This clone was observed a handful of times. One junction end does not reproduce the germline sequence, and a read error may be involved. The chain uses TRBV6-1 and TRBJ2-6, with D maybe TRBD1 (5 bases). Germline-derived CDR1 and CDR2 are MNHNS and SASEGT. The CDR3 runs to 14 residues. CDR3 bases: TGTGCCAGCAGTGACCGGGCTGGGGCCAGCGTCCTGACTTTC. Translation: CASSDRAGASVLTF.

The genes are TRBV27 and TRBJ1-6; 10 bases map to TRBD1. The CDR3 runs to 13 residues. V trimming: 6 bases; J trimming: 10 bases; junction bases outside the gene matches: 3. Per the germline V gene, CDR1 is MNHEY and CDR2 is SMNVEV (reference sequence). In nucleotides, the CDR3 is TGTGCCAGCAGAGGGACAGGGGCCTCACCCCTCCACTTT. Translating gives CASRGTGASPLHF.

This clone was recorded once. The chain is built from TRBV27 and TRBJ2-7; 14 bases map to TRBD2. J gave up 5 bases and V 6 bases, and 6 bases lay outside the gene matches. CDR1 and CDR2 (germline): MNHEY, SMNVEV (reference sequence). This CDR3 comprises 15 residues. CDR3 in DNA: TGTGCCAGCAGCCGACTAGCGGGGGGGTGGCACGAGCAGTACTTC. Translation: CASSRLAGGWHEQYF.

This rearrangement joins TRBV7-2 to TRBJ1-1; perhaps TRBD1 as D (6 bases). The CDR3 covers 13 residues. Deletions cut 0 bases from V and 11 bases from J, with 13 bases between. CDR1 is SGHTA, CDR2 FQGNSA, per germline. The CDR3 here is CASSLAPEGEAFF. In DNA form, the CDR3 reads TGTGCCAGCAGCTTAGCGCCTGAGGGGGAGGCTTTCTTT.

The chain carries TRBV13 and TRBJ1-1; maybe TRBD1 (6 bases). Per germline, CDR1 PRHDT and CDR2 FYEKMQ (reference sequence). Trimming removed 4 bases from V and 2 bases from J, with 11 bases in between. This CDR3 has 14 residues. The CDR3 DNA is TGTGCCAGCAGCTACCGGACAGCCAACACTGAAGCTTTCTTT. It codes for CASSYRTANTEAFF.

The rearrangement links TRBV5-8 to TRBJ1-5; D possibly corresponds to TRBD1 (5 bases). V was shortened by 1 base and J by 0 bases, with 17 bases between the two germline ends. This CDR3 contains 18 residues. Germline V lookup: CDR1 SGHTS, CDR2 YDEGEE. The chain's CDR3 is CASSLSVRRGYSNQPQHF. DNA for the CDR3: TGTGCCAGCAGCTTGAGCGTCAGAAGGGGATATAGCAATCAGCCCCAGCATTTT. Full variable domain (rest looked up from reference TRBV5-8 and TRBJ1-5): EAGVTQSPTHLIKTRGQQATLRCSPISGHTSVYWYQQALGLGLQFLLWYDEGEERNRGNFPPRFSGRQFPNYSSELNVNALELEDSALYLCASSLSVRRGYSNQPQHFGDGTRLSIL.

The chain employs TRBV28 and TRBJ1-2; weak D call: TRBD1 (6 bases). This CDR3 has 12 amino acids. V lost 7 bases, J lost 6 bases, and 12 bases lay in between. Per germline, CDR1 MDHEN and CDR2 SYDVKM. The CDR3 protein is CASNGQIDGYTF. DNA for the CDR3: TGTGCCAGCAATGGACAGATCGATGGCTACACCTTC.

V and J are TRBV4-2 and TRBJ1-3; 9 positions agree with TRBD1. J lost 3 bases, V lost 0 bases, and 9 bases had no gene match. The germline gives CDR1 LGHNA, CDR2 YNFKEQ. The CDR3 spans 18 residues. The CDR3: CASSQDLGQGPSGNTIYF. CDR3 sequence (DNA): TGTGCCAGCAGCCAAGATCTGGGACAGGGACCCAGTGGAAACACCATATATTTT.

The chain recombines TRBV6-5 with TRBJ2-5, with a tentative D call TRBD2 (5 bases). Germline CDR1 MNHEY, CDR2 SVGAGI. The CDR3 sequence is 14 residues long. Trimming took off 5 bases at V and 7 bases at J, with 17 bases between the two ends. This chain's CDR3 is CASSPLTGVSTQYF. CDR3 bases: TGTGCCAGCAGTCCTCTCACCGGGGTTTCGACCCAGTACTTC.